This passage covers 4 T cell receptor beta chains from one sample sequenced in a study of shared clonotypes between healthy human individuals. Data came from immunoSEQ multiplex PCR; TCRdb stores just in-frame clones and leaves some out. Here the sample spans over 950,000 clones, roughly 80% being singletons. What was sequenced was memory CD4+ T cells from PBMCs. As for subset: CD45RA-negative fraction. These receptors were collected from a man younger than 35 in good health. Some clones in this sample may be carry-over from other donors' samples.

A single count supports this clone. The chain carries TRBV7-2 and TRBJ2-1; the D is unclear. The germline CDR1 and CDR2 sequences are SGHTA and FQGNSA. V was clipped by 3 bases and J by 6 bases, with 6 bases between them. The CDR3 is made up of 12 amino acids. The CDR3 DNA sequence: TGTGCCAGCAGCTTGGGTTTCAATGAGCAGTTCTTC. Amino acids: CASSLGFNEQFF.

This chain links TRBV2 with TRBJ1-3; D not certain. The germline V gene encodes CDR1 SNHLY and CDR2 FYNNEI. V was cut by 5 bases and J by 4 bases, with 12 bases left in between. CDR3 length: 14 residues. The CDR3 here is CASSSEGPGNTIYF. Written as DNA, the CDR3 is TGTGCCAGCAGTTCCGAGGGTCCGGGAAACACCATATATTTT.

The gene calls are TRBV5-1 and TRBJ2-3, with TRBD1 as a possible D gene (5 bases). Germline V CDR1 and CDR2: SGHRS, YFSETQ. Trimming shortened V by 0 bases and J by 3 bases, and 11 bases separated the two germline ends. There are 15 residues in the CDR3. In nucleotides, the CDR3 is TGCGCCAGCAGCTTGGCGCAGGGTCCGACAGATACGCAGTATTTT. Amino acids: CASSLAQGPTDTQYF.

CDR3 sequence (DNA): TGTGCCAGCAGTGACTCCATGGGGAGGGAGCAGTTCTTC. Encoded protein: CASSDSMGREQFF. The chain couples TRBV6-4 to TRBJ2-1, with D maybe TRBD2 (6 bases). The CDR3 spans 13 residues. From germline, CDR1 is MRHNA and CDR2 SNTAGT. V lost 0 bases and J lost 10, with 10 bases in between.